This T cell receptor (beta chain) was obtained from a study of T cell responses to AZD1222 COVID-19 vaccine. The protocol was immunoSEQ multiplex PCR, while the TCRdb copy is restricted to in-frame clones and leaves out a portion. The data show 65,000 to 70,000 clones, with roughly 80% seen just once and under 7% held by the top ten. V lost 5 bases and J lost 1; bases outside the gene matches: 7. This CDR3 region has 15 residues. CDR1 LNHDA and CDR2 SQIVND come from the germline V gene (reference sequence). The TCR comes from an adult in good health. V is TRBV19 and J is TRBJ2-7; 8 bases agree with TRBD1. The sequencing used peripheral blood, collected on day 0 of AZD1222 vaccination. DNA of the CDR3: TGTGCCAGTAGTCACGGACAGGGTCCTTCCTACGAGCAGTACTTC. This codes for CASSHGQGPSYEQYF.